The 23 T cell receptor beta chains below all came from one sample that was sequenced in a study of shared clonotypes between healthy human individuals. CD45RO-negative, CCR7-positively selected cells formed the naive CD8 fraction, excluding terminally differentiated effector memory CD45RA+ cells. Here immunoSEQ multiplex PCR was the method, and the copy in TCRdb shows in-frame clones only, minus some. The profile shows roughly 810,000 clones, around 96% of them singletons. The sample taken for sequencing was naive CD8+ T cells sorted from blood. These receptors all stem from a man in his thirties or forties in good health.

This clone was counted a few times. The rearrangement uses TRBV4-1 and TRBJ2-7, with D perhaps assigned TRBD1 or TRBD2 (5 bases each). This CDR3 contains 13 residues. V shed 0 bases and J shed 6 bases, with 9 bases lying between them. The germline V gene has CDR1 MGHRA and CDR2 YSYEKL. The CDR3 loop reads CASSQDGAREQYF. The DNA of the CDR3 is TGCGCCAGCAGCCAAGACGGGGCACGCGAGCAGTACTTC.

The chain links TRBV29-1 to TRBJ2-7; D might be TRBD2 (5 bases). Trimming pared 7 bases from V and 4 bases from J, leaving 14 bases between. The germline gives CDR1 SQVTM, CDR2 ANQGSEA. The CDR3 runs 12 residues. This CDR3 is CSARTQTYEQYF. For the CDR3, the DNA is TGCAGCGCCAGGACTCAAACGTACGAGCAGTACTTC.

This chain links TRBV5-3 with TRBJ2-5; TRBD1 matches 7 bases. TRBV5-3 is an ORF for which the function is uncertain. Germline trimming cut 5 bases from V and 0 bases from J; bases unmatched to any gene: 13. The CDR3 has 17 residues. The CDR3 sequence: CARSYTGQESYQETQYF. The CDR3 DNA sequence: TGTGCCAGAAGTTACACCGGACAGGAGTCGTACCAAGAGACCCAGTACTTC.

The chain has TRBV29-1 and TRBJ2-1; 9 bases are shared with TRBD2. The CDR3 has 13 amino acids. Germline assignment: CDR1 SQVTM and CDR2 ANQGSEA. V trimming: 3 bases; J trimming: 7 bases; junction bases outside the gene matches: 4. Here the CDR3 reads CSVEREGRNEQFF. DNA of the CDR3: TGCAGCGTTGAGCGGGAGGGTAGAAATGAGCAGTTCTTC.

The V call is TRBV7-9, the J call TRBJ2-7, with D maybe TRBD1 (6 bases). CDR1 and CDR2 (germline): SEHNR, FQNEAQ (reference sequence). Trimming removed 5 bases at V and 3 bases at J, with 17 bases between. The CDR3 loop spans 15 amino acids. The CDR3 DNA reads TGTGCCAGCAGCCCGATCCCGGACAGTTTCTACGAGCAGTACTTC. Its protein product is CASSPIPDSFYEQYF.

J is TRBJ2-7 and V is TRBV15; the match to TRBD2 covers 12 bases. The J segment lost 3 bases and the V segment lost 0 bases, leaving 6 bases of the junction unmatched. The length of the CDR3 is 17 residues. Germline CDR1 and CDR2: LNHNV and YYDKDF (reference sequence). DNA for the CDR3: TGTGCCACCAGCAGAGATCTGACTAGCGGGAGTATCTACGAGCAGTACTTC. Translating gives CATSRDLTSGSIYEQYF.

A word on this clone: Other DNA variants within this sample encode the same CDR3. V is TRBV4-1 and J is TRBJ1-5; D unresolved. Germline-derived CDR1 and CDR2 are MGHRA and YSYEKL. This CDR3 has 13 residues. V was cut by 1 base and J by 5 bases, with 6 bases left in between. Here the CDR3 DNA reads TGCGCCAGCAGCCAAGTCGGGGATCAGCCCCAGCATTTT. Translated, it gives CASSQVGDQPQHF.

In its sample, this clone was seen once. This rearrangement joins TRBV11-2 to TRBJ2-1; 9 positions agree with TRBD2. The trim removed 0 bases at V and 4 bases at J, leaving 10 bases unmatched. CDR1 is SGHAT and CDR2 is FQNNGV in the germline V gene. There are 18 residues in the CDR3. The CDR3 protein is CASSLDPPASGDYNEQFF. CDR3 DNA: TGTGCCAGCAGCTTAGACCCCCCGGCTAGCGGGGATTACAATGAGCAGTTCTTC.

The chain links TRBV9 to TRBJ2-1; 7 nucleotides align to TRBD2. The CDR3 contains 14 residues. The junction had 5 bases not matched to a gene; V was cut back by 2 bases and J by 6 bases. CDR1 and CDR2 (germline): SGDLS, YYNGEE. CDR3 residues: CASSVLADLNEQFF. The CDR3 DNA is TGTGCCAGCAGCGTTCTAGCGGATCTCAATGAGCAGTTCTTC.

This rearrangement joins TRBV29-1 to TRBJ1-1; weak D call: TRBD1 (6 bases). V was cut by 4 bases and J by 7 bases, with 13 bases left in between. CDR3 length equals 12 residues. Germline CDR1 SQVTM, CDR2 ANQGSEA. The CDR3 sequence is CSVGAQGYEAFF. The CDR3 DNA sequence: TGCAGCGTTGGAGCACAGGGTTATGAAGCTTTCTTT. Looking up the rest from reference TRBV29-1 and TRBJ1-1 gives the full variable domain: SAVISQKPSRDICQRGTSLTIQCQVDSQVTMMFWYRQQPGQSLTLIATANQGSEATYESGFVIDKFPISRPNLTFSTLTVSNMSPEDSSIYLCSVGAQGYEAFFGQGTRLTVV.

The chain carries TRBV5-5 and TRBJ2-7, with 9 bases identical to TRBD1. The germline V gene encodes CDR1 SGHKS and CDR2 YYEKEE (reference sequence). The J segment lost 6 bases and the V segment lost 2 bases, leaving 9 bases of the junction unmatched. The CDR3 loop spans 15 amino acids. The CDR3 sequence is CASSFGDRGVSEQYF. In DNA, the CDR3 is TGTGCCAGCAGCTTCGGAGACAGGGGGGTTAGCGAGCAGTACTTC.

The chain employs TRBV28 and TRBJ1-2, with D tentatively TRBD1 (5 bases). Germline-derived CDR1 and CDR2 are MDHEN and SYDVKM. This CDR3 spans 14 amino acids. Trimming cost V 6 bases and J 4 bases, with 15 bases left between them. The CDR3 spells CASRGDGTSYGYTF. Written as DNA, the CDR3 is TGTGCCAGCAGGGGGGACGGAACTAGCTATGGCTACACCTTC.

Of note for this clone: Mismatch with germline at one junction end may stem from a read error. This chain connects TRBV5-1 to TRBJ2-3; 9 bases align to TRBD1. Germline V gene sequence: CDR1 SGHRS, CDR2 YFSETQ. This CDR3 is built from 16 residues. The CDR3 DNA is TGCGCCAGCAGTTTGGGACAGGGAACTCGGAGAGATACGCAGTATTTT. This translates into CASSLGQGTRRDTQYF.

The rearrangement joins TRBV10-1 to TRBJ2-1; D uncertain. CDR1 and CDR2 from the germline V gene are WNHNN and SYGVQD (reference sequence). The V gene lost 3 bases and the J gene lost 9 bases, with 15 bases spanning the gap. The CDR3 extends over 14 amino acids. The CDR3 DNA follows: TGCGCCAGCAGTGACTGGGTAAATGGTGGTGAGCAGTTCTTC. Amino acid sequence: CASSDWVNGGEQFF.

This sequence joins TRBV27 and TRBJ2-7; D remains ambiguous. V was shortened by 6 bases and J by 5 bases, with 14 bases between the two germline ends. The germline V gene encodes CDR1 MNHEY and CDR2 SMNVEV (reference sequence). The CDR3 sequence is 13 residues long. The CDR3 spells CASSLGWQDEQYF. The CDR3 bases are TGTGCCAGCAGCCTGGGGTGGCAGGACGAGCAGTACTTC.

The genes are TRBV5-1 and TRBJ2-1; 9 nucleotides agree with TRBD2. The CDR3 loop spans 16 amino acids. CDR1 SGHRS and CDR2 YFSETQ come from the germline V gene. Unmatched junction bases numbered 11, after V lost 2 bases and J lost 8 bases. CDR3 sequence (DNA): TGCGCCAGCAGCTTAGCGGCGGGAGGGCCGAACGATGAGCAGTTCTTC. This codes for CASSLAAGGPNDEQFF.

This chain uses TRBV11-3 with TRBJ2-1; D gene ambiguous. Germline values: CDR1 SGHNT, CDR2 YENEEA. This CDR3 is 14 amino acids long. V was shortened by 2 bases and J by 4 bases, with 9 bases between the two germline ends. CDR3 coding DNA: TGTGCCAGCAGCTTATCGGCCCTATACAATGAGCAGTTCTTC. It is translated as CASSLSALYNEQFF.

In this sample, this clone turned up once. The same CDR3 also results from other DNA sequences found in this sample. Here the CDR3 DNA reads TGTGCCAGCAGCTACGGGGGTGCCGGGGAGCTGTTTTTT. This sequence encodes CASSYGGAGELFF. The chain is built from TRBV6-5 and TRBJ2-2, with D tentatively TRBD2 (6 bases). CDR1 and CDR2 (germline): MNHEY, SVGAGI. With 6 bases removed from V and 6 bases from J, the gap between germline ends came to 11 bases. The CDR3 is made up of 13 amino acids.

The V and J genes are TRBV7-9 and TRBJ2-1, with D perhaps matching TRBD1 (5 bases). Germline CDR1 reads SEHNR; CDR2 reads FQNEAQ (reference sequence). Trimming left V 4 bases short and J 7 bases short, with 11 bases between. The length of the CDR3 is 13 residues. CDR3 sequence (DNA): TGTGCCAGCAGCTCGAAAAAGGGGAATGAGCAGTTCTTC. This codes for CASSSKKGNEQFF. The full variable domain, its missing parts supplied by reference TRBV7-9 and TRBJ2-1, is DTGVSQNPRHKITKRGQNVTFRCDPISEHNRLYWYRQTLGQGPEFLTYFQNEAQLEKSRLLSDRFSAERPKGSFSTLEIQRTEQGDSAMYLCASSSKKGNEQFFGPGTRLTVL.

The rearrangement links TRBV7-8 to TRBJ2-1; D not resolved. Germline assignment: CDR1 SGHVS and CDR2 FQNEAQ. The CDR3 contains 15 residues. Trimming removed 1 base at V and 6 bases at J, with 13 bases between. CDR3 DNA: TGTGCCAGCAGCTTAGAAACGGGCCCGACCAATGAGCAGTTCTTC. Protein product: CASSLETGPTNEQFF.

The V and J genes are TRBV6-1 and TRBJ1-4; D remains unclear. Germline assignment: CDR1 MNHNS and CDR2 SASEGT. V was shortened by 0 bases and J by 0 bases, with 8 bases between the two germline ends. The CDR3 has 16 residues. CDR3 protein: CASSEAGITTNEKLFF. CDR3 nucleotides: TGTGCCAGCAGTGAAGCAGGAATTACAACTAATGAAAAACTGTTTTTT.

The V and J genes are TRBV4-1 and TRBJ1-1, with D possibly TRBD1 on 5 matching bases. From germline, CDR1 is MGHRA and CDR2 YSYEKL. The CDR3 contains 14 residues. V shed 3 bases and J shed 4 bases, with 12 bases lying between them. This CDR3 is CASSQVNGGTEAFF. CDR3 in DNA: TGCGCCAGCAGCCAGGTAAACGGGGGCACTGAAGCTTTCTTT.

The V and J genes are TRBV10-3 and TRBJ2-7; 13 bases are shared with TRBD2. CDR1 and CDR2 (germline): ENHRY, SYGVKD. V dropped 10 bases and J dropped 3; count of bases not matched to a gene: 3. The CDR3 spans 13 residues. CDR3 coding DNA: TGTGCCACCGGACTAGCGGGAGACTACGAGCAGTACTTC. Translation: CATGLAGDYEQYF.